This TCR beta chain was recorded in a study of T cells in localized non-small cell lung cancer (dated by TCRdb to about 2020). Some background on the complete study: The study analyzed T cell repertoires of under 250 early-stage NSCLC patients, comparing tumors and uninvolved tumor-adjacent lungs. The cohort consisted of a few hundred treatment-naive NSCLC patients whose localized lung tumors had been resected. NSCLC patients had a mean age of around 70 years, and fewer than 150 were male and 107 female. Here is what the overall study found, with its caveats: Of the top 100 tumor clones, a median of roughly 53 were detected in paired uninvolved adjacent lung; around 30 were also among that lung's top 100. Uninvolved tumor-adjacent lung showed the highest T cell clonality, higher than tumor, which suggests more focused antigenic responses in the uninvolved tumor-adjacent lung. Because multi-region tumor sequencing was not done, intratumor heterogeneity could not be ruled out. Since the design was exploratory, TCR variables were selected using unadjusted p-values with no false-discovery rate correction. Higher blood T cell density associated with longer overall survival, while higher adjacent-lung clonality associated with shorter survival.

The germline ends are 13 bases apart after V is trimmed by 4 bases and J by 6 bases. Looking up the germline V gene yields CDR1 SGHRS and CDR2 YFSETQ. Taken from cysteine to phenylalanine, the CDR3 has 14 residues. Just the 42-base CDR3 DNA is kept, in frame starting at base 1. This clone was observed a handful of times. What this receptor recognizes is not known. Base quality data are lacking; no much larger clone is found one base away. TCR beta CDR3 regions were sequenced from DNA using the immunoSEQ Assay. Processing in the source paper ran as follows. T cell density was computed as TCR beta template counts normalized to usable DNA estimated by amplifying housekeeping genes. Richness was estimated with the preseqR package, extrapolating to 400,000 templates for PBMC samples and 120,000 templates for tissue samples. Clonality was defined as one minus Pielou's evenness. Tissue-enriched TCRs were identified by differential abundance testing using productive amino-acid clonotypes, minimum total count 5 and alpha 0.1. The Jaccard Index and the Morisita Overlap Index were used to measure how much the repertoires overlapped between compartments. GLIPH clustered TCR beta CDR3s with public tetramer-defined viral CDR3s; viral motifs required at least three viral sequences plus V-gene enrichment. TCRdb re-hosts the immuneACCESS table, in-frame sequences only. Its copies lack some clones; in the studies checked, an unresolved V gene accounts for under half of them, and the cause for the rest is not known. Clone size and the V and J calls come from that table; the DNA yielded D and trimming. The table for this sample lists about 1,400 clones; roughly 24% of them were counted only once. Over 7.5% of the sample comes from the top ten.

At diagnosis, peripheral blood, uninvolved tumor-adjacent lung and tumor were collected and were preserved as a mix of fresh-frozen and FFPE material. The sequence was collected from a man aged 40 to 70 with stage II lung adenocarcinoma. The V and J segments used are TRBV5-1 and TRBJ2-2; the D gene is perhaps TRBD1, on 5 matching bases. The material was lung tumor tissue, obtained before any cancer treatment. The bases read TGCGCCAGCAGCCAGATGCAGGGCCCCGGGGAGCTGTTTTTT. The resulting protein is CASSQMQGPGELFF.